This T cell receptor (beta chain) was recovered during a study of graft-versus-host responses after intestinal transplantation (dated by TCRdb to the early 2020s). Some background on the complete study: The transplants that recipients got were multivisceral, liver-intestinal, or isolated intestinal. Anti-thymocyte globulin induction was given to all recipients, followed by maintenance tacrolimus and steroids for 2 to 4 years. A peak of at least 4% donor T cells among recipient peripheral blood mononuclear cells was the definition used for donor T cell macrochimerism. A cohort of about two dozen intestinal transplant recipients, including one retransplant, was enrolled, and 3 patients lacking pretransplant specimens were excluded. Instead of going to the commercial service, samples from a few later patients were sequenced in-house on an Illumina MiSeq and processed with MiXCR. Alloreactive clones were identified by sequencing pre-transplant mixed lymphocyte reaction products and comparing these products with unstimulated pre-transplant donor and recipient T cells. Graft-versus-host and host-versus-graft alloreactive T cell clones were tracked in the graft, circulation and bone marrow after intestinal transplantation using bulk TCR-beta CDR3 sequencing.

From the cysteine through the phenylalanine, the CDR3 covers 16 amino acids. The sequence is cut down to CDR3 DNA, 48 bases in frame from base 1. The germline V gene specifies LGHNA as CDR1 and YSLEER as CDR2. At the junction V is shortened by 0 bases and J by 2 bases; bases outside the gene matches: 1. The library was obtained by the immunoSEQ multiplex PCR assay. For most patients, genomic DNA was isolated with the Qiagen DNeasy Blood and Tissue Kit and shipped frozen to Adaptive Biotechnologies for TCR sequencing. For most patients, high-throughput TCR-beta CDR3 sequencing of genomic DNA was performed by Adaptive Biotechnologies. The authors' pipeline ran thus. TCR sequencing data for around 19 patients were retrieved from Adaptive's ImmunoSEQ software; a few other patients were processed with MiXCR and VDJtools. CD4 versus CD8 sorting errors were corrected by removing sequences found in both subsets at a frequency ratio below 5:1. CDR3 nucleotide sequences shared between donor and recipient were removed because their origin could not be assigned. Alloreactive clones required at least 2-fold expansion over unstimulated cells and minimum CFSE-low frequency of 0.002% (template counts) or 0.001% (read counts). A clone was considered mappable if detected in the sequenced pre-transplant spleen, lymph node, or MLR CFSE-low populations of the donor or recipient. Cumulative frequency of alloreactive clones was calculated as a percentage of all sequences weighted by copy number. TCRdb took over this immuneACCESS table, retaining in-frame rearrangements with V and J assigned. Such tables are incomplete; in checked studies, under half of the missing clones stem from an unresolved V gene, and the remainder is unexplained. The V and J calls and clone size were taken over from that table, and D and trimming were inferred from the DNA. This sample is represented by approximately 82,000 clones; 91% of them were singletons. The ten largest clones capture over 0.095% of the sample.

General study outcomes and caveats: Patients with donor T cell macrochimerism had high GvH to HvG T cell clonal ratios in their allografts. Conclusions were limited by the relatively low number and heterogeneity of intestinal transplant patients. Early after transplant, peak levels of circulating GvH clones were found to be associated with declines in HvG clones. GvH clones turned up in recipient bone marrow, with some appearing earlier in ileal mucosa or blood, a pattern consistent with an intestinal mucosal origin.

The sample's time point label, decoded: cells obtained before transplantation from donor or recipient. CD3+CD4+ and CD3+CD8+ populations were FACS-sorted from unstimulated pre-transplant donor and recipient cells taken from spleen or lymph nodes. Comments on this clone: The antigen this receptor binds is unknown. Per-nucleotide qualities are absent, and no much larger clonotype sits a single base away.

Material: unstimulated CD4+ T cells sorted from spleen or lymph node cells, obtained before intestinal transplant. The sequence came from a human donor who received an intestinal transplant. The chain is made from TRBV4-3 and TRBJ2-7; TRBD2 fits 13 bases in the junction. The nucleotides read TGCGCCAGCAGCCAAGAGGGACTAGCGGGAACCTACGAGCAGTACTTC. Translated, it reads CASSQEGLAGTYEQYF.